These 30 T cell receptor beta chains share one sample of origin, sequenced in a study of blood T cell repertoires in COVID-19. Clones were sequenced by immunoSEQ multiplex PCR, and TCRdb holds only the in-frame ones, with some missing. The sample lists approximately 85,000 clones; 90% were seen once. The sequencing sample was made of peripheral blood. The receptors come from an elderly woman with active or convalescent COVID-19.

The J gene is TRBJ2-6, the V gene TRBV7-8; a possible D gene is TRBD2 (6 bases). Trimming cost V 3 bases and J 0 bases, with 9 bases left between them. The CDR3 spans 16 residues. Germline V gene sequence: CDR1 SGHVS, CDR2 FQNEAQ. The CDR3 DNA follows: TGTGCCAGCAGCTTTGCGGGGATCTCTGGGGCCAACGTCCTGACTTTC. It translates to CASSFAGISGANVLTF.

The rearrangement links TRBV6-5 to TRBJ1-5; 7 bases are a match to TRBD1. Germline V gene data show CDR1 as MNHEY and CDR2 as SVGAGI. The J segment lost 4 bases and the V segment lost 6 bases, leaving 9 bases of the junction unmatched. CDR3 length equals 15 residues. Here the CDR3 reads CASRGMQGGNQPQHF. In DNA, the CDR3 is TGTGCCAGCAGAGGAATGCAGGGGGGAAATCAGCCCCAGCATTTT.

This chain links TRBV5-1 with TRBJ2-5, with D tentatively TRBD1 (6 bases). V was clipped by 6 bases and J by 5 bases, with 14 bases between them. Germline values: CDR1 SGHRS, CDR2 YFSETQ. The length of the CDR3 is 13 residues. The CDR3 protein is CASTLTGIETQYF. CDR3 in DNA: TGCGCCAGCACCCTTACAGGGATCGAGACCCAGTACTTC.

The chain joins TRBV6-5 to TRBJ2-5; TRBD2 agrees at 8 bases. The CDR3 is 14 residues long. The germline gives CDR1 MNHEY, CDR2 SVGAGI. Trimming removed 6 bases from V and 7 bases from J; junction bases left unmatched: 10. The CDR3 loop is CASRFLAGARTQYF. CDR3 sequence (DNA): TGTGCCAGCAGGTTTCTAGCGGGTGCCAGGACCCAGTACTTC.

This clone showed up just once. The chain recombines TRBV23-1 with TRBJ2-3, with D perhaps TRBD1 (5 bases). TRBV23-1 is classed as an ORF, of uncertain function. The CDR3 contains 13 residues. V shed 11 bases and J shed 7 bases, with 19 bases lying between them. The CDR3 here is CARLGDSANTQYF. CDR3 DNA sequence: TGCGCCCGCCTCGGAGACAGCGCAAATACGCAGTATTTT.

V and J are TRBV19 and TRBJ1-6; D perhaps matches TRBD1 (5 bases). The V end lost 7 bases, the J end lost 5 bases, and 15 bases lay between the germline ends. The germline gives CDR1 LNHDA, CDR2 SQIVND (reference sequence). The CDR3 loop spans 15 amino acids. The CDR3 coding sequence is TGTGCCAGTACCACTTCGGGGGTGAATAATTCACCCCTCCACTTT. Amino acids: CASTTSGVNNSPLHF.

The chain uses TRBV28 and TRBJ2-7, with D maybe TRBD1 (5 bases). The germline V and J ends were trimmed by 4 bases and 2 bases, with 9 bases remaining between them. CDR3 length: 13 amino acids. Germline V CDR1 and CDR2: MDHEN, SYDVKM. In nucleotides, the CDR3 is TGTGCCAGCAGTTCGACAGTTACCTACGAGCAGTACTTC. Encoded protein: CASSSTVTYEQYF.

Here the CDR3 reads CASSWGDRELNYGYTF. CDR3 in DNA: TGCGCCAGCAGCTGGGGGGACAGGGAGCTGAACTATGGCTACACCTTC. V and J are TRBV5-1 and TRBJ1-2; 9 nucleotides match TRBD1. This CDR3 has 16 residues. In germline, CDR1 is SGHRS, CDR2 YFSETQ. V lost 3 bases and J lost 2; bases outside the gene matches: 8.

The chain recombines TRBV24-1 with TRBJ1-6, with 11 bases matching TRBD1. CDR3 length: 16 amino acids. V shed 3 bases and J 10 bases; nucleotides not matched to a gene: 7. Germline V gives CDR1 KGHDR, CDR2 SFDVKD. The CDR3 region is CATSDPDRGQLSPLHF. The CDR3 DNA follows: TGTGCCACCAGTGATCCGGACAGGGGGCAGTTGTCACCCCTCCACTTT.

The chain joins TRBV11-3 to TRBJ2-5; 7 nucleotides match TRBD2. The CDR3 is made up of 17 amino acids. V trimming: 7 bases; J trimming: 2 bases; junction bases outside the gene matches: 16. CDR1 and CDR2 from the germline V gene are SGHNT and YENEEA. The CDR3, as DNA: TGTGCCAGCACGGAACGTCCCCCTGCGGGAGTACAAGAGACCCAGTACTTC. Translated: CASTERPPAGVQETQYF.

V is TRBV20-1 and J is TRBJ1-1, with D possibly matching TRBD1 (5 bases). The CDR3 is 15 amino acids. Trimming shortened V by 3 bases and J by 3 bases, and 17 bases separated the two germline ends. CDR1 is DFQATT and CDR2 is SNEGSKA in the germline V gene (reference sequence). CDR3 DNA: TGCAGTGCTAGTAGGGGAGGGGTAGTCGACACTGAAGCTTTCTTT. Translated: CSASRGGVVDTEAFF.

The V gene is TRBV19, the J gene TRBJ2-1; 10 bases map to TRBD2. With 5 bases clipped from V and 7 bases from J, the junction kept 8 bases outside the gene matches. Germline lookup yields CDR1 LNHDA and CDR2 SQIVND (reference sequence). This CDR3 contains 15 residues. The CDR3 region is CASSFLAGASNEQFF. In nucleotides, the CDR3 is TGTGCCAGTAGTTTCCTAGCGGGAGCGTCTAATGAGCAGTTCTTC.

The rearrangement joins TRBV12-3 or TRBV12-4 to TRBJ2-1; 12 bases are shared with TRBD2. There are 13 residues in the CDR3. V lost 6 bases, J lost 7 bases, and 1 base stayed unmatched. CDR3: CASRTSGSNEQFF. The CDR3 DNA sequence: TGTGCCAGCAGGACTAGCGGGAGTAATGAGCAGTTCTTC.

To note about this clone: This sample also contains other DNA sequences that code for the same CDR3. The V gene is TRBV28, the J gene TRBJ1-2; 8 bases fit TRBD1. V was pared by 5 bases and J by 5 bases, with 4 bases of the junction left unmatched. CDR3 length: 13 residues. The germline CDR1 and CDR2 sequences are MDHEN and SYDVKM. CDR3 in amino acids: CASSLGQGYGYTF. Here the CDR3 DNA reads TGTGCCAGCAGTCTCGGACAGGGATATGGCTACACCTTC.

In nucleotides, the CDR3 is TGTGCCAGCACCGAACAGTATCCCACTCTTCAGTCTCGCGAGCAGTACTTC. Translation gives CASTEQYPTLQSREQYF. V is TRBV5-5 and J is TRBJ2-7; the D is unclear. Trimming cost V 6 bases and J 6 bases, with 28 bases left between them. The CDR3 extends over 17 amino acids. From germline, CDR1 is SGHKS and CDR2 YYEKEE (reference sequence). Complete variable domain (other parts from reference TRBV5-5 and TRBJ2-7): DAGVTQSPTHLIKTRGQQVTLRCSPISGHKSVSWYQQVLGQGPQFIFQYYEKEERGRGNFPDRFSARQFPNYSSELNVNALLLGDSALYLCASTEQYPTLQSREQYFGPGTRLTVT.

The chain recombines TRBV18 with TRBJ1-2; D is perhaps TRBD1 (5 bases). The germline gives CDR1 KGHSH, CDR2 LQKENI. The CDR3 loop spans 18 amino acids. The V end lost 2 bases, the J end lost 8 bases, and 27 bases lay between the germline ends. As DNA, the CDR3 is TGTGCCAGCTCACCAAGAGAAGGGGCCCGGGTTCCCGAGCGAGGCTACACCTTC. It codes for CASSPREGARVPERGYTF. Full variable domain (missing parts from reference TRBV18 and TRBJ1-2): NAGVMQNPRHLVRRRGQEARLRCSPMKGHSHVYWYRQLPEEGLKFMVYLQKENIIDESGMPKERFSAEFPKEGPSILRIQQVVRGDSAAYFCASSPREGARVPERGYTFGSGTRLTVV.

The CDR3 loop is CASSPLQLAGGPSGTGELFF. The CDR3 DNA reads TGTGCCAGCTCACCACTCCAACTAGCGGGAGGGCCCTCGGGCACCGGGGAGCTGTTTTTT. The chain links TRBV18 to TRBJ2-2; 13 bases map to TRBD2. The germline V gene encodes CDR1 KGHSH and CDR2 LQKENI. V shed 1 base and J 4 bases; nucleotides not matched to a gene: 12. The CDR3 loop spans 20 amino acids.

This clone was found a few times. The chain carries TRBV18 and TRBJ2-7, with TRBD2 matching over 12 bases. Trimming at V came to 1 base and at J to 4 bases, leaving 8 bases not matched to a gene. The CDR3 covers 17 residues. The germline V gene has CDR1 KGHSH and CDR2 LQKENI. CDR3 in amino acids: CASSPQRTSGKIYEQYF. CDR3 nucleotides: TGTGCCAGCTCACCACAAAGGACTAGCGGGAAAATATACGAGCAGTACTTC.

This rearrangement joins TRBV5-6 to TRBJ2-6; D might be TRBD1 (5 bases). Trimming removed 1 base at V and 2 bases at J, with 7 bases between. Germline loops: CDR1 SGHDT, CDR2 YYEEEE. The length of the CDR3 is 15 residues. The CDR3, as DNA: TGTGCCAGCAGCTTGAGGGGCACTGGGGCCAACGTCCTGACTTTC. Protein sequence: CASSLRGTGANVLTF.

The chain couples TRBV28 to TRBJ1-3; 9 nucleotides align to TRBD1. The CDR3 is 14 amino acids. Germline assignment: CDR1 MDHEN and CDR2 SYDVKM. V trimming: 6 bases; J trimming: 5 bases; junction bases outside the gene matches: 5. The CDR3 is CASSRGQGRNTIYF. CDR3 DNA: TGTGCCAGCAGCCGAGGACAGGGGAGAAACACCATATATTTT. The complete variable domain, with remaining parts taken from reference TRBV28 and TRBJ1-3, reads DVKVTQSSRYLVKRTGEKVFLECVQDMDHENMFWYRQDPGLGLRLIYFSYDVKMKEKGDIPEGYSVSREKKERFSLILESASTNQTSMYLCASSRGQGRNTIYFGEGSWLTVV.

The gene calls are TRBV19 and TRBJ2-5; TRBD1 agrees at 7 bases. V was clipped by 8 bases and J by 5 bases; unmatched bases: 8. CDR3 length equals 13 residues. Germline CDR1 reads LNHDA; CDR2 reads SQIVND (reference sequence). The CDR3 bases are TGTGCCAGTCGCCTGACAGGGTCCGAGACCCAGTACTTC. Translation gives CASRLTGSETQYF.

This rearrangement joins TRBV24-1 to TRBJ2-1; D is unclear. Germline values: CDR1 KGHDR, CDR2 SFDVKD. The length of the CDR3 is 13 residues. The germline V and J ends were trimmed by 3 bases and 8 bases, with 10 bases remaining between them. For the CDR3, the DNA is TGTGCCACCAGTGATCCCCCGCGTGATGAGCAGTTCTTC. This translates into CATSDPPRDEQFF.

The rearrangement links TRBV18 to TRBJ2-1; 11 positions match TRBD1. The CDR3 consists of 16 residues. Unmatched junction bases numbered 9, after V lost 3 bases and J lost 8 bases. CDR1 and CDR2 (germline): KGHSH, LQKENI. The CDR3 region is CASSPTRLDRGHEQFF. The CDR3 DNA reads TGTGCCAGCTCACCCACACGACTGGACAGGGGGCATGAGCAGTTCTTC.

The chain has TRBV6-5 and TRBJ2-7, with TRBD2 matching over 10 bases. The CDR3 totals 14 residues. CDR1 MNHEY and CDR2 SVGAGI come from the germline V gene. V shed 5 bases, J shed 7 bases, and the junction held 8 bases outside the gene matches. The CDR3 here is CASSSSGRWLEQYF. CDR3 nucleotides: TGTGCCAGCAGTAGTAGCGGGAGGTGGTTAGAGCAGTACTTC.

The J gene is TRBJ2-2, the V gene TRBV6-2 or TRBV6-3; TRBD1 aligns across 8 bases. The V segment lost 5 bases and the J segment 3 bases; nucleotides outside the gene matches: 5. From germline, CDR1 is MNHEY and CDR2 SVGEGT. This CDR3 is built from 15 residues. CDR3 in amino acids: CASSQRTGHTGELFF. The CDR3 nucleotides are TGTGCCAGCAGTCAGCGGACAGGGCACACCGGGGAGCTGTTTTTT.

The chain carries TRBV21-1 and TRBJ2-7; the table's D gene call, TRBD2, was not cross checked with the DNA. TRBV21-1 represents a pseudogene. The CDR3 contains 16 residues. CDR3 residues: CASILEGPSETLGQYF. The CDR3 DNA reads TGTGCCAGCATCTTAGAGGGCCCTAGCGAGACCCTAGGGCAGTACTTC.

This sequence joins TRBV3-1 (or the pseudogene TRBV3-2) and TRBJ1-2, with a weak D call TRBD1 (6 bases). Germline CDR1 and CDR2: LGHDT and YNNKEL (reference sequence). V lost 0 bases to trimming and J lost 2 bases, with 7 bases between them. The CDR3 has 14 amino acids. CDR3 sequence: CASSQETGNYGYTF. For the CDR3, the DNA is TGTGCCAGCAGCCAAGAAACAGGGAACTATGGCTACACCTTC.

This clone was seen more than once but under ten times. The chain employs TRBV5-5 and TRBJ1-5; TRBD1 matches at 8 bases. With V trimmed by 4 bases and J by 11 bases, 17 bases remained unmatched. Per the germline V gene, CDR1 is SGHKS and CDR2 is YYEKEE (reference sequence). This CDR3 has 16 amino acids. As DNA, the CDR3 is TGTGCCAGCAGCGCGGAACGACAGGGGTCCACCGGGACCCAGCATTTT. As protein: CASSAERQGSTGTQHF. The full variable domain, with the rest looked up from reference TRBV5-5 and TRBJ1-5, is DAGVTQSPTHLIKTRGQQVTLRCSPISGHKSVSWYQQVLGQGPQFIFQYYEKEERGRGNFPDRFSARQFPNYSSELNVNALLLGDSALYLCASSAERQGSTGTQHFGDGTRLSIL.

V usage is TRBV24-1 and J usage is TRBJ2-2; 9 positions agree with TRBD2. The V gene's germline CDR1 is KGHDR and CDR2 SFDVKD. The CDR3 consists of 15 residues. V dropped 3 bases and J dropped 7; count of bases not matched to a gene: 5. The CDR3 region is CATSDRTSGFGELFF. The CDR3 region has the DNA TGTGCCACCAGTGATAGAACTAGCGGGTTCGGGGAGCTGTTTTTT.

The V call is TRBV13, the J call TRBJ2-5, with 9 bases fitting TRBD2. The CDR3 has 19 amino acids. J gave up 1 base and V 5 bases, and 17 bases lay outside the gene matches. Germline CDR1 reads PRHDT; CDR2 reads FYEKMQ (reference sequence). CDR3 DNA: TGTGCCAGCAGCCCCAGTCAACTTGTAGCGGGAGTCCCCCAAGAGACCCAGTACTTC. This sequence encodes CASSPSQLVAGVPQETQYF.